A selection of T cell receptor beta chains follows, all from one sample in a study of control samples from healthy donors and cancer patients. TCRdb's copy holds only in-frame clones and misses some; the assay was immunoSEQ multiplex PCR. The sample has 40,000 to 60,000 clones, around 86% seen once. The sample consisted of PBMCs. The receptors here all came from a woman between 50 and 59 years old with lung cancer. Each CDR3 is given with its conserved first and last residue. The D gene is left open where the match is weak. Clone size, where shown, is once, few, many, or a class for clones that have expanded.

v_call: TRBV9; clone_size: .; d_call: TRBD1; j_call: TRBJ1-1; cdr3_aa: CASSVVPGGAGTEAFF; cdr3_nt: TGTGCCAGCAGCGTAGTCCCAGGGGGCGCAGGCACTGAAGCTTTCTTT
v_call: TRBV19; clone_size: .; d_call: TRBD2; j_call: TRBJ2-3; cdr3_aa: CASSGGLAGGRVVTDTQYF; cdr3_nt: TGTGCCAGTAGTGGGGGACTAGCGGGGGGCCGGGTGGTCACAGATACGCAGTATTTT
v_call: TRBV19; clone_size: .; d_call: .; j_call: TRBJ1-1; cdr3_aa: CASSLVAGTEAFF; cdr3_nt: TGTGCCAGTAGTCTGGTAGCCGGGACTGAAGCTTTCTTT
v_call: TRBV19; clone_size: .; d_call: TRBD1; j_call: TRBJ1-1; cdr3_aa: CASYRGTEAFF; cdr3_nt: TGTGCCAGTTACAGGGGAACTGAAGCTTTCTTT
v_call: TRBV5-5; clone_size: few; d_call: TRBD1; j_call: TRBJ1-5; cdr3_aa: CASSLGTGTGDQPQHF; cdr3_nt: TGTGCCAGCAGCTTGGGCACCGGGACAGGGGATCAGCCCCAGCATTTT
v_call: TRBV7-3; clone_size: few; d_call: .; j_call: TRBJ2-7; cdr3_aa: CASSFGGSEQYF; cdr3_nt: TGTGCCAGCAGCTTCGGAGGTTCCGAGCAGTACTTC
v_call: TRBV5-8; clone_size: .; d_call: .; j_call: TRBJ2-2; cdr3_aa: CASSLDASNTGELFF; cdr3_nt: TGTGCCAGCAGCTTGGACGCCTCGAACACCGGGGAGCTGTTTTTT
v_call: TRBV25-1; clone_size: .; d_call: .; j_call: TRBJ2-5; cdr3_aa: CASSEEGTKETQYF; cdr3_nt: TGTGCCAGCAGTGAGGAGGGGACAAAAGAGACCCAGTACTTC
v_call: TRBV6-5; clone_size: .; d_call: .; j_call: TRBJ1-2; cdr3_aa: CASSYTDGEHYGYTF; cdr3_nt: TGTGCCAGCAGTTACACGGACGGGGAACACTATGGCTACACCTTC
v_call: TRBV7-9; clone_size: .; d_call: .; j_call: TRBJ2-3; cdr3_aa: CASSWAGDTQYF; cdr3_nt: TGTGCCAGCAGCTGGGCAGGTGATACGCAGTATTTT
v_call: TRBV28; clone_size: .; d_call: .; j_call: TRBJ1-1; cdr3_aa: CASSLDGYTEAFF; cdr3_nt: TGTGCCAGCAGTTTGGACGGATACACTGAAGCTTTCTTT
v_call: TRBV5-6; clone_size: few; d_call: TRBD1; j_call: TRBJ1-1; cdr3_aa: CASSSGTAFEAFF; cdr3_nt: TGTGCCAGCAGCTCTGGGACAGCTTTTGAAGCTTTCTTT
v_call: TRBV5-5; clone_size: few; d_call: .; j_call: TRBJ1-3; cdr3_aa: CASSWSTVSGNTIYF; cdr3_nt: TGTGCCAGCAGCTGGTCGACAGTTTCTGGAAACACCATATATTTT
v_call: TRBV20-1; clone_size: .; d_call: TRBD1; j_call: TRBJ1-1; cdr3_aa: CSARDRGEAFF; cdr3_nt: TGCAGTGCTAGGGACAGGGGTGAAGCTTTCTTT
v_call: TRBV7-9; clone_size: .; d_call: .; j_call: TRBJ2-3; cdr3_aa: CASSLAKGSPDTQYF; cdr3_nt: TGTGCCAGCAGCTTAGCAAAGGGGAGCCCAGATACGCAGTATTTT
v_call: TRBV11-1; clone_size: few; d_call: TRBD2; j_call: TRBJ2-7; cdr3_aa: CASSGLAGERYF; cdr3_nt: TGTGCCAGCAGTGGCCTAGCGGGGGAAAGGTACTTC
v_call: TRBV5-4; clone_size: .; d_call: .; j_call: TRBJ2-5; cdr3_aa: CASSLRAETQYF; cdr3_nt: TGTGCCAGCAGCTTGCGGGCGGAGACCCAGTACTTC
v_call: TRBV28; clone_size: .; d_call: .; j_call: TRBJ2-7; cdr3_aa: CASSSQSLLQGFEQYF; cdr3_nt: TGTGCCAGCAGTTCCCAATCCCTACTCCAGGGATTCGAGCAGTACTTC
v_call: TRBV28; clone_size: .; d_call: TRBD1; j_call: TRBJ1-1; cdr3_aa: CASSPGGLNTEAFF; cdr3_nt: TGTGCCAGCAGTCCAGGGGGCTTGAACACTGAAGCTTTCTTT
v_call: TRBV24-1; clone_size: .; d_call: .; j_call: TRBJ2-3; cdr3_aa: CATSDLRDSTDTQYF; cdr3_nt: TGTGCCACCAGTGATTTACGGGATTCCACAGATACGCAGTATTTT
v_call: TRBV6-6; clone_size: once; d_call: .; j_call: TRBJ1-1; cdr3_aa: CASSYQENTEAFF; cdr3_nt: TGTGCCAGCAGTTACCAGGAGAACACTGAAGCTTTCTTT
v_call: TRBV11-3; clone_size: .; d_call: .; j_call: TRBJ2-2; cdr3_aa: CASSLSRGAGELFF; cdr3_nt: TGTGCCAGCAGCCTATCACGGGGAGCCGGGGAGCTGTTTTTT
v_call: TRBV10-3; clone_size: .; d_call: .; j_call: TRBJ2-3; cdr3_aa: CAISERSSTDTQYF; cdr3_nt: TGTGCCATCAGTGAGAGATCTAGCACAGATACGCAGTATTTT
v_call: TRBV5-1; clone_size: .; d_call: .; j_call: TRBJ2-7; cdr3_aa: CASSLEGRYEQYF; cdr3_nt: TGCGCCAGCAGCTTGGAAGGTCGCTACGAGCAGTACTTC
v_call: TRBV5-1; clone_size: .; d_call: .; j_call: TRBJ1-1; cdr3_aa: CASSQGLGNTEAFF; cdr3_nt: TGCGCCAGCAGCCAGGGACTTGGGAACACTGAAGCTTTCTTT
v_call: TRBV6-6; clone_size: .; d_call: .; j_call: TRBJ2-1; cdr3_aa: CASTFMDEQFF; cdr3_nt: TGTGCCAGCACTTTCATGGATGAGCAGTTCTTC
v_call: TRBV9; clone_size: .; d_call: .; j_call: TRBJ1-1; cdr3_aa: CASSVGEGYTEAFF; cdr3_nt: TGTGCCAGCAGCGTCGGGGAGGGGTACACTGAAGCTTTCTTT
v_call: TRBV6-6; clone_size: .; d_call: .; j_call: TRBJ2-3; cdr3_aa: CASTPQWTSTDTQYF; cdr3_nt: TGTGCCAGCACCCCCCAGTGGACTAGCACAGATACGCAGTATTTT
v_call: TRBV5-6; clone_size: .; d_call: .; j_call: TRBJ1-1; cdr3_aa: CASSVGVLMNTEAFF; cdr3_nt: TGTGCCAGCAGCGTGGGGGTCCTTATGAACACTGAAGCTTTCTTT
v_call: TRBV5-6; clone_size: once; d_call: .; j_call: TRBJ2-2; cdr3_aa: CASSRGGYTGELFF; cdr3_nt: TGTGCCAGCAGCCGTGGGGGCTACACCGGGGAGCTGTTTTTT
v_call: TRBV4-3; clone_size: once; d_call: .; j_call: TRBJ2-7; cdr3_aa: CASSQDVSRGLFYEQYF; cdr3_nt: TGCGCCAGCAGCCAAGATGTCTCCCGGGGGCTCTTCTACGAGCAGTACTTC
v_call: TRBV4-1; clone_size: .; d_call: TRBD2; j_call: TRBJ2-5; cdr3_aa: CASSQEKGLAGVETQYF; cdr3_nt: TGCGCCAGCAGCCAAGAAAAAGGACTAGCGGGGGTCGAGACCCAGTACTTC
v_call: TRBV2; clone_size: .; d_call: .; j_call: TRBJ1-2; cdr3_aa: CASDSGAGYGYTF; cdr3_nt: TGTGCCAGCGACTCAGGGGCTGGCTATGGCTACACCTTC
v_call: TRBV7-9; clone_size: once; d_call: .; j_call: TRBJ1-2; cdr3_aa: CASSFGTGADGYTF; cdr3_nt: TGTGCCAGCAGCTTTGGGACGGGAGCAGACGGCTACACCTTC
v_call: TRBV6-2/TRBV6-3; clone_size: .; d_call: TRBD1; j_call: TRBJ2-7; cdr3_aa: CASSYSRGTGAYEQYF; cdr3_nt: TGTGCCAGCAGTTACTCCAGAGGGACAGGGGCCTACGAGCAGTACTTC
v_call: TRBV5-1; clone_size: .; d_call: TRBD2; j_call: TRBJ2-5; cdr3_aa: CASSRRLAGGPQETQYF; cdr3_nt: TGCGCCAGCAGCCGGCGCTTGGCGGGGGGCCCCCAAGAGACCCAGTACTTC
v_call: TRBV10-1; clone_size: .; d_call: .; j_call: TRBJ1-1; cdr3_aa: CASRDTRLSEAFF; cdr3_nt: TGCGCCAGCAGAGATACCAGGCTTTCTGAAGCTTTCTTT